The clone carrying this TCR beta chain was seen a handful of times. The primer mix had 60 Vbeta and 13 Jbeta primers. Here immunoSEQ multiplex PCR was the method, and the copy in TCRdb shows in-frame clones only, minus some. Seen here are around 100,000 clones, over 60% observed once, and the top ten hold 5.8%. This CDR3 has 15 residues. From germline, CDR1 is ENHRY and CDR2 SYGVKD. V shed 3 bases and J shed 3 bases, with 11 bases lying between them. This entry is derived from a study of cytomegalovirus exposure and HLA in healthy donors. The receptor was derived from a man between 60 and 70 years old in good health and CMV-seropositive. The V and J genes are TRBV10-3 and TRBJ2-2; the D is unclear. What was sequenced was PBMCs. As DNA, the CDR3 is TGTGCCATCAGTGACAAGTCTACGTACACCGGGGAGCTGTTTTTT. Translation: CAISDKSTYTGELFF.